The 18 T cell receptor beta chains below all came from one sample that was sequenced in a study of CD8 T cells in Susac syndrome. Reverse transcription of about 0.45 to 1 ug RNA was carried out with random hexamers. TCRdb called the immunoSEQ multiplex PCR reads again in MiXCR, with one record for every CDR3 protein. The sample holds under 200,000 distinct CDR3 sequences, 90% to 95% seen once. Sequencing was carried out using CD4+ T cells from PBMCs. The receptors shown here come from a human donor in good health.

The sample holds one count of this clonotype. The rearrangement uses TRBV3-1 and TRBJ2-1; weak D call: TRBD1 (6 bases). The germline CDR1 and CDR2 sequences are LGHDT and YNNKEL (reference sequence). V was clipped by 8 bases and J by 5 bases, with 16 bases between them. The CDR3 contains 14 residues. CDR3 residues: CASQGQGYNNEQFF. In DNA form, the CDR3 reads TGTGCCAGCCAGGGGCAGGGCTACAACAATGAGCAGTTCTTC.

CDR3 loop: CAISGGQSETQYF. In DNA, the CDR3 is TGTGCCATCAGTGGGGGGCAAAGCGAGACCCAGTACTTC. The chain uses TRBV10-3 and TRBJ2-5; tentative D call: TRBD1 (6 bases). The CDR3 contains 13 residues. V lost 4 bases and J lost 5, with 11 bases in between. Looked up from germline, CDR1 is ENHRY and CDR2 is SYGVKD.

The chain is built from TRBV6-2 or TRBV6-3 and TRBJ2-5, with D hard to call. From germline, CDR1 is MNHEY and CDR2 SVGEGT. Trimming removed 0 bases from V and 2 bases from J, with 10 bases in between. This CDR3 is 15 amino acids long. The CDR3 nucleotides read TGTGCCAGCAGTTACTCGAACAGCAGACAAGAGACCCAGTACTTC. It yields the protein CASSYSNSRQETQYF.

The CDR3 reads CASFRSYNEQFF. The CDR3 DNA reads as TGTGCCAGCTTTCGCTCCTACAATGAGCAGTTCTTC. The V call is TRBV6-2 or TRBV6-3, the J call TRBJ2-1; D remains ambiguous. Deletions cut 8 bases from V and 0 bases from J, with 5 bases between. The CDR3 sequence is 12 residues long. CDR1 MNHEY and CDR2 SVGEGT come from the germline V gene.

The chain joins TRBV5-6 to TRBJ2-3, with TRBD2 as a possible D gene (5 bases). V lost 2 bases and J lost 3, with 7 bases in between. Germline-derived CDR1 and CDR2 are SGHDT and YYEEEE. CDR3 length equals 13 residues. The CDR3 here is CASSLRTTDTQYF. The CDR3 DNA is TGTGCCAGCAGCTTAAGGACTACAGATACGCAGTATTTT.

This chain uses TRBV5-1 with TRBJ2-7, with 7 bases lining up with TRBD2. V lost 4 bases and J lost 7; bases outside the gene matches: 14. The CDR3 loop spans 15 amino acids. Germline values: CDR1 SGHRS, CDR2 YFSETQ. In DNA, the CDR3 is TGCGCCAGCAGCGATAACGGGGGGTCCATGGGTGAGCAGTACTTC. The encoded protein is CASSDNGGSMGEQYF.

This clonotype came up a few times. CDR3 bases: TGTGCCACCAGTGATCGGGGACAGGGGGCTAACTATGGCTACACCTTC. Its translation: CATSDRGQGANYGYTF. J is TRBJ1-2 and V is TRBV24-1; TRBD1 matches at 11 bases. The CDR3 has 16 residues. Trimming took 3 bases from V and 0 from J; bases not matched to a gene: 2. Germline-derived CDR1 and CDR2 are KGHDR and SFDVKD.

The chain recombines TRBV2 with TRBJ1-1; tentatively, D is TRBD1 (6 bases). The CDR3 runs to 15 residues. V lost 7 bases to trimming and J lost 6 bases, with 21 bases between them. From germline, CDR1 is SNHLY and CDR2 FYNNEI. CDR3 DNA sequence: TGTGCCAGCATATTAGACTCGGGGGCTTTGCCTGAAGCTTTCTTT. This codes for CASILDSGALPEAFF. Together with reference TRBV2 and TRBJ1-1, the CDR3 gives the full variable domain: EPEVTQTPSHQVTQMGQEVILRCVPISNHLYFYWYRQILGQKVEFLVSFYNNEISEKSEIFDDQFSVERPDGSNFTLKIRSTKLEDSAMYFCASILDSGALPEAFFGQGTRLTVV.

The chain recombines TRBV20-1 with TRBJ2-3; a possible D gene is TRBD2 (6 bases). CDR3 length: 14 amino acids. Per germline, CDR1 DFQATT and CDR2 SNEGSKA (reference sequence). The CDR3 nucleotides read TGCAGCCCCTGGCCGGGCGGGGACACAGATACGCAGTATTTT. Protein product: CSPWPGGDTDTQYF.

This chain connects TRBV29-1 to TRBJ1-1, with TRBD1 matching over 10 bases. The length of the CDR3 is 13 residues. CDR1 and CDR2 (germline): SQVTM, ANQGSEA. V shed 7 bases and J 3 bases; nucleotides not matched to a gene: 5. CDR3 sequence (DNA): TGCAGCGGCGCCGGGACAGGGGACACTGAAGCTTTCTTT. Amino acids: CSGAGTGDTEAFF.

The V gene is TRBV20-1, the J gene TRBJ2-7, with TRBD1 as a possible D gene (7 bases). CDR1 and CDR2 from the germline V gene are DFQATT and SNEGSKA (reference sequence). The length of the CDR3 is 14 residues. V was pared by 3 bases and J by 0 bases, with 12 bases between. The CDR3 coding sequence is TGCAGTGCTAGGGAGGGACAGAGCTCCTACGAGCAGTACTTC. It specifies CSAREGQSSYEQYF.

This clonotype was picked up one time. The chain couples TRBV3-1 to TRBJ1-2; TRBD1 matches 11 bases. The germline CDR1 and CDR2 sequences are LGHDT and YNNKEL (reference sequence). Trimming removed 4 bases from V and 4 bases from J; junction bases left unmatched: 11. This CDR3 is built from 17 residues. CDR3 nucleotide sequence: TGTGCCAGCAGCCGGTCGGACAGGGGGCCAGGAGGCTATGGCTACACCTTC. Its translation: CASSRSDRGPGGYGYTF.

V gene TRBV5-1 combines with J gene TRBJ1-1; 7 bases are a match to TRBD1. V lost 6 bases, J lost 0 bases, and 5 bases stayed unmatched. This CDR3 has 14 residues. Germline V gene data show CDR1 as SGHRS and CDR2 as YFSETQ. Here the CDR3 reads CASKGATMNTEAFF. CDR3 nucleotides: TGCGCCAGCAAGGGGGCGACTATGAACACTGAAGCTTTCTTT.

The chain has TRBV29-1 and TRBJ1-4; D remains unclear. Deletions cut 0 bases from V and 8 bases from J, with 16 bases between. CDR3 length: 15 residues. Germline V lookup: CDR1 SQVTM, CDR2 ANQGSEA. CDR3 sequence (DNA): TGCAGCGTTGAAGAACCGCCATCCGGCGGGGAAAAACTGTTTTTT. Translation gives CSVEEPPSGGEKLFF.

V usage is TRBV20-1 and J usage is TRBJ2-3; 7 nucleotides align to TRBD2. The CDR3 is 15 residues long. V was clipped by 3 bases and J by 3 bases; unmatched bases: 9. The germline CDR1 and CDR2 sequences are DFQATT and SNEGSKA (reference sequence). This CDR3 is CSARSLAGDTDTQYF. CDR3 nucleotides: TGCAGTGCTAGGTCCTTGGCGGGGGATACAGATACGCAGTATTTT.

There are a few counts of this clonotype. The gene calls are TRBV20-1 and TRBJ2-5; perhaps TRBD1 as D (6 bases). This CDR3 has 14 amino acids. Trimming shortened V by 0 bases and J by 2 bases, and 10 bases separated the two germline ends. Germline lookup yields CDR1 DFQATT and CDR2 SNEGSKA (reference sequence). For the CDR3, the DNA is TGCAGTGCTAGAGATCGTAGGGGGCAAGAGACCCAGTACTTC. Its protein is CSARDRRGQETQYF.

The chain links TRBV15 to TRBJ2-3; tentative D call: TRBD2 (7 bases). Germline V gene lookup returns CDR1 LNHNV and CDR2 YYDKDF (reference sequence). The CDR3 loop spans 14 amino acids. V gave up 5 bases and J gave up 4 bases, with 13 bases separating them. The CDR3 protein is CATSPGGDADTQYF. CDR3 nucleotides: TGTGCCACCAGCCCGGGGGGCGATGCAGATACGCAGTATTTT. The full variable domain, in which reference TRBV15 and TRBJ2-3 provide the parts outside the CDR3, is DAMVIQNPRYQVTQFGKPVTLSCSQTLNHNVMYWYQQKSSQAPKLLFHYYDKDFNNEADTPDNFQSRRPNTSFCFLDIRSPGLGDTAMYLCATSPGGDADTQYFGPGTRLTVL.

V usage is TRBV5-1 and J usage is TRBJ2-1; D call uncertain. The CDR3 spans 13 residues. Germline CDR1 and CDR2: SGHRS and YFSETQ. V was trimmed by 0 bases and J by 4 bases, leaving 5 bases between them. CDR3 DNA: TGCGCCAGCAGCTTGGAACTTTACAATGAGCAGTTCTTC. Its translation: CASSLELYNEQFF.